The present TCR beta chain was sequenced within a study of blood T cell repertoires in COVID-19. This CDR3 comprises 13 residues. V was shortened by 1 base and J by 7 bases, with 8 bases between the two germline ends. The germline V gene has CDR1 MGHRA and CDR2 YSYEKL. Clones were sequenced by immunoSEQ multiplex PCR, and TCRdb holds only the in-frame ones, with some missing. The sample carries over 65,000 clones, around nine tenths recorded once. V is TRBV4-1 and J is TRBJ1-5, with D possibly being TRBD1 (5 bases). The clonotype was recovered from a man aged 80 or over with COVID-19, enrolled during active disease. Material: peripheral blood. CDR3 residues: CASSQGGDQPQHF. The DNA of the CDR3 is TGCGCCAGCAGCCAAGGGGGGGACCAGCCCCAGCATTTT.